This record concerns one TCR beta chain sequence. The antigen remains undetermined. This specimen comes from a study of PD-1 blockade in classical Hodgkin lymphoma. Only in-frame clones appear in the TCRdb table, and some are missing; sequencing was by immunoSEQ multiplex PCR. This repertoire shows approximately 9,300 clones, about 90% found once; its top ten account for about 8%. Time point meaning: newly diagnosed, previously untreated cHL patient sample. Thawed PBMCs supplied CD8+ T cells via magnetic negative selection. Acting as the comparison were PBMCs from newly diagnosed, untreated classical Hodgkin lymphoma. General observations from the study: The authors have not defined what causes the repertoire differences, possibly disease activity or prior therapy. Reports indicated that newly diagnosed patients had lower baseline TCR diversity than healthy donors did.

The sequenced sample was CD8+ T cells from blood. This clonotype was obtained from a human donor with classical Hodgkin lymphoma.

The CDR3 DNA reads as TGTGCCAGCAGCTCCCAAGATCTGGTGAACACCGGGGAGCTGTTTTTT. Residues: CASSSQDLVNTGELFF. The rearrangement uses TRBV7-2 and TRBJ2-2; D call uncertain. Trimming cost V 4 bases and J 1 base, with 13 bases left between them. The germline gives CDR1 SGHTA, CDR2 FQGNSA. The CDR3 loop spans 16 amino acids.